The 20 T cell receptor beta chains given below trace back to one sample, sequenced in a study of neoadjuvant anti-PD-1 for oral cavity cancer. Repertoires were generated with immunoSEQ multiplex PCR, while TCRdb's copy carries only in-frame clones and drops some. The repertoire consists of about 72,000 clones, with about 83% occurring once and the leading ten covering roughly 3.5%. Here the sequenced sample was PBMCs, taken before nivolumab (anti-PD-1) treatment. These receptors were taken from a person aged 35 to 85 with oral cavity squamous cell carcinoma.

The J gene is TRBJ2-7, the V gene TRBV5-6; 7 nucleotides match TRBD1. This CDR3 is built from 14 residues. V was clipped by 4 bases and J by 3 bases; unmatched bases: 7. The germline V gene has CDR1 SGHDT and CDR2 YYEEEE. The CDR3 nucleotides read TGTGCCAGCAGCCGGGACAGAGAGCGCTACGAGCAGTACTTC. The encoded protein is CASSRDRERYEQYF.

J is TRBJ2-1 and V is TRBV19, with D tentatively TRBD1 (5 bases). The CDR3 sequence is 14 residues long. V was cut by 6 bases and J by 2 bases, with 11 bases left in between. The V gene's germline CDR1 is LNHDA and CDR2 SQIVND (reference sequence). This CDR3 reads CASRRQGTYNEQFF. DNA for the CDR3: TGTGCCAGTAGAAGGCAGGGAACCTACAATGAGCAGTTCTTC.

This clone showed up just once. V gene TRBV6-5 combines with J gene TRBJ1-2; maybe TRBD1 (5 bases). The CDR3 runs to 15 residues. Deletions cut 6 bases from V and 4 bases from J, with 18 bases between. Germline V lookup: CDR1 MNHEY, CDR2 SVGAGI. The CDR3 is CASRRRGERGYGYTF. In DNA, the CDR3 is TGTGCCAGCAGACGCCGGGGCGAAAGAGGCTATGGCTACACCTTC.

The chain employs TRBV5-1 and TRBJ1-1, with D tentatively TRBD1 (5 bases). V lost 4 bases and J lost 0, with 13 bases in between. The CDR3 runs 15 residues. Per the germline V gene, CDR1 is SGHRS and CDR2 is YFSETQ. DNA of the CDR3: TGCGCCAGCAGCCTGTATAGGGGAATGAACACTGAAGCTTTCTTT. The encoded protein is CASSLYRGMNTEAFF.

In regard to this clone: Other nucleotide sequences from this sample produce the same CDR3. This chain connects TRBV5-1 to TRBJ2-1; D call uncertain. Per germline, CDR1 SGHRS and CDR2 YFSETQ. V shed 0 bases and J shed 4 bases, with 8 bases lying between them. This CDR3 comprises 14 residues. The CDR3 is CASSLVGPYNEQFF. CDR3 sequence (DNA): TGCGCCAGCAGCTTGGTCGGCCCTTACAATGAGCAGTTCTTC.

The J gene is TRBJ1-5, the V gene TRBV5-5, with D possibly TRBD1 on 6 matching bases. The V gene lost 3 bases and the J gene lost 5 bases, with 9 bases spanning the gap. Germline V gives CDR1 SGHKS, CDR2 YYEKEE (reference sequence). The CDR3 has 13 amino acids. The CDR3 region has the DNA TGTGCCAGCAGCTGGGGGGCCGATCAGCCCCAGCATTTT. It is translated as CASSWGADQPQHF.

In this sample, this clone is medium-sized. CDR3 in DNA: TGTGCCAGCAGTGAGTCGGGGACGGCCTATGGCTACACCTTC. This codes for CASSESGTAYGYTF. The chain employs TRBV6-1 and TRBJ1-2; possibly TRBD1 for D (5 bases). The CDR3 runs 14 residues. V was cut by 3 bases and J by 4 bases, with 12 bases left in between. CDR1 and CDR2 (germline): MNHNS, SASEGT.

This chain links TRBV7-6 with TRBJ1-1; no firm D call. V was shortened by 1 base and J by 0 bases, with 6 bases between the two germline ends. Per the germline V gene, CDR1 is SGHVS and CDR2 is FNYEAQ. The CDR3 runs to 14 residues. The DNA of the CDR3 is TGTGCCAGCAGCTTAGGGGCGGTGAACACTGAAGCTTTCTTT. It is translated as CASSLGAVNTEAFF. The variable domain in full, completed from reference TRBV7-6 and TRBJ1-1, reads GAGVSQSPRYKVTKRGQDVALRCDPISGHVSLYWYRQALGQGPEFLTYFNYEAQQDKSGLPNDRFSAERPEGSISTLTIQRTEQRDSAMYRCASSLGAVNTEAFFGQGTRLTVV.

The rearrangement uses TRBV6-5 and TRBJ1-1; TRBD1 might be the D (5 bases). Germline CDR1 and CDR2: MNHEY and SVGAGI. Between the trimmed V and J ends, which lost 2 bases and 6 bases, there was a span of 10 bases. CDR3 length equals 13 residues. CDR3 sequence (DNA): TGTGCCAGCAGTTACACGACAGTCGCTGAAGCTTTCTTT. Its protein product is CASSYTTVAEAFF.

In the case of this clone: Other DNA sequences within the sample encode an identical CDR3. The J gene is TRBJ2-1, the V gene TRBV28; D is unresolved. Germline values: CDR1 MDHEN, CDR2 SYDVKM. CDR3 length: 11 residues. The V and J ends lost 1 base and 5 bases respectively, with 0 bases between them. The CDR3 region is CASSLYNEQFF. The CDR3 DNA reads TGTGCCAGCAGTTTATACAATGAGCAGTTCTTC.

This sequence joins TRBV7-2 and TRBJ2-4; D is possibly TRBD2 (5 bases). CDR3 length equals 17 residues. Germline assignment: CDR1 SGHTA and CDR2 FQGNSA. Between the trimmed V and J ends, which lost 1 base and 4 bases, there was a span of 17 bases. The CDR3 region is CASSLGIEWTLKNIQYF. The DNA of the CDR3 is TGTGCCAGCAGCTTAGGAATCGAGTGGACTCTTAAAAACATTCAGTACTTC.

V usage is TRBV7-9 and J usage is TRBJ2-7; D is unresolved. Germline V gene lookup returns CDR1 SEHNR and CDR2 FQNEAQ (reference sequence). This CDR3 comprises 12 residues. V dropped 6 bases and J dropped 2 bases, with 8 bases sitting between them. The CDR3 DNA is TGTGCCAGCAGTCCCGTTCCCTACGAGCAGTACTTC. This translates into CASSPVPYEQYF.

This chain uses TRBV7-9 with TRBJ1-5, with D unresolved. CDR1 is SEHNR and CDR2 is FQNEAQ in the germline V gene (reference sequence). Between the trimmed V and J ends, which lost 8 bases and 2 bases, there was a span of 13 bases. This CDR3 has 14 residues. CDR3: CASRSIDGNQPQHF. DNA of the CDR3: TGTGCCAGCCGGTCAATAGACGGCAATCAGCCCCAGCATTTT.

This rearrangement joins TRBV5-1 to TRBJ2-3, with 7 bases that match TRBD2. Germline V CDR1 and CDR2: SGHRS, YFSETQ. The trim removed 4 bases at V and 2 bases at J, leaving 10 bases unmatched. The CDR3 is 16 residues long. CDR3 coding DNA: TGCGCCAGCAGCCAGGACCGCGGGGGAAACACAGATACGCAGTATTTT. Translating it yields CASSQDRGGNTDTQYF.

This chain connects TRBV27 to TRBJ2-4; 7 nucleotides line up with TRBD1. Germline assignment: CDR1 MNHEY and CDR2 SMNVEV (reference sequence). V lost 4 bases to trimming and J lost 6 bases; unmatched junction nucleotides: 15. The CDR3 spans 17 residues. Written as DNA, the CDR3 is TGTGCCAGCAGTTATTGGGGCAGGGGGTCTATCACAAACATTCAGTACTTC. Protein product: CASSYWGRGSITNIQYF.

This clone was detected only once. The chain is built from TRBV7-9 and TRBJ1-6; a possible D gene is TRBD1 (5 bases). Germline V gene sequence: CDR1 SEHNR, CDR2 FQNEAQ (reference sequence). The CDR3 covers 16 residues. Trimming pared 5 bases from V and 4 bases from J, leaving 15 bases between. The CDR3 spells CASSIGGAAYNSPLHF. As DNA, the CDR3 is TGTGCCAGCAGCATCGGAGGGGCAGCTTATAATTCACCCCTCCACTTT.

The chain joins TRBV20-1 to TRBJ1-2; no reliable D call. V lost 0 bases, J lost 4 bases, and 3 bases lay in between. This CDR3 spans 11 amino acids. Germline V lookup: CDR1 DFQATT, CDR2 SNEGSKA (reference sequence). The CDR3 here is CSARDTYGYTF. CDR3 nucleotide sequence: TGCAGTGCTAGAGATACCTATGGCTACACCTTC.

In its sample, this clone was seen once. This chain links TRBV6-5 with TRBJ2-1, with D possibly being TRBD2 (7 bases). Germline V gene lookup returns CDR1 MNHEY and CDR2 SVGAGI. This CDR3 is 14 amino acids long. V shed 4 bases and J shed 7 bases, with 14 bases lying between them. The CDR3 DNA is TGTGCCAGCAGTTTCGGCAGGGGAGGGAATGAGCAGTTCTTC. Protein sequence: CASSFGRGGNEQFF.

The gene calls are TRBV5-8 and TRBJ2-5; 8 bases align to TRBD2. Germline V gene lookup returns CDR1 SGHTS and CDR2 YDEGEE. The CDR3 runs to 16 residues. Trimming at V came to 0 bases and at J to 7 bases, leaving 11 bases not matched to a gene. Here the CDR3 DNA reads TGTGCCAGCAGCTTGGGTACAGCGGGAGTTCGGGGGACCCAGTACTTC. It is translated as CASSLGTAGVRGTQYF.

J is TRBJ1-5 and V is TRBV30; the match to TRBD1 covers 8 bases. Germline loops: CDR1 GTSNPN, CDR2 SVGIG (reference sequence). V shed 1 base, J shed 4 bases, and the junction held 3 bases outside the gene matches. There are 14 residues in the CDR3. The CDR3 region has the DNA TGTGCCTGGAGTGAAGGACAGGGAAATCAGCCCCAGCATTTT. Amino acids: CAWSEGQGNQPQHF.